This TCR beta chain stems from a study of PD-L1 blockade in urothelial cancer. On the study more broadly: At some point between 2014 and 2016 therapy began: atezolizumab 1,200 mg intravenously every 3 weeks. Males with bladder-origin urothelial cancer made up about 85% of the roughly 29 patients. A median roughly 150,000 T cells were found in blood samples.

The time point denotes: pretreatment peripheral blood. Here immunoSEQ multiplex PCR was the method, and the copy in TCRdb shows in-frame clones only, minus some. The sample yields about 130,000 clones, roughly 83% seen once. The V gene lost 2 bases and the J gene lost 5 bases, with 15 bases spanning the gap. Germline V gives CDR1 KGHSH, CDR2 LQKENI. The CDR3 totals 15 residues. The rearrangement links TRBV18 to TRBJ1-1; D is possibly TRBD1 (6 bases). The material sequenced was PBMCs, taken around atezolizumab (anti-PD-L1) treatment. This receptor was taken from a man in his fifties or sixties with urothelial cancer. The CDR3 DNA follows: TGTGCCAGCTCACCAGCCAGGGGTGGTTGGACTGAAGCTTTCTTT. It specifies CASSPARGGWTEAFF.